Each of the 21 T cell receptor beta chains below was sequenced from the same sample in a study of T cell responses to AZD1222 COVID-19 vaccine. Assay used: immunoSEQ multiplex PCR; TCRdb lists only in-frame clones, some missing. Of roughly 150,000 clones in the sample, roughly 90% were seen once. The sequencing used peripheral blood, collected on day 0 of AZD1222 vaccination. The origin of the receptors is an adult in good health.

V is TRBV4-2 and J is TRBJ1-3; 7 positions match TRBD1. The CDR3 consists of 15 residues. V dropped 3 bases and J dropped 0; count of bases not matched to a gene: 2. Germline assignment: CDR1 LGHNA and CDR2 YNFKEQ. The CDR3 region has the DNA TGTGCCAGCAGCCAGAACAGGGGCTCTGGAAACACCATATATTTT. This encodes CASSQNRGSGNTIYF.

The rearrangement links TRBV5-4 to TRBJ1-3, with D possibly matching TRBD1 (5 bases). The CDR3 loop spans 15 amino acids. V lost 6 bases to trimming and J lost 2 bases, with 15 bases between them. Germline lookup yields CDR1 SGHNT and CDR2 YYREEE (reference sequence). The CDR3 bases are TGTGCCAGCACCCTTACTCCGGGGGCTGGAAACACCATATATTTT. Translated, it gives CASTLTPGAGNTIYF.

The V call is TRBV7-2, the J call TRBJ1-2; D unclear. The V gene's germline CDR1 is SGHTA and CDR2 FQGNSA. This CDR3 region has 14 residues. V dropped 5 bases and J dropped 5 bases, with 15 bases sitting between them. CDR3 residues: CASSRTVRIYGYTF. The CDR3 DNA is TGTGCCAGCAGCCGCACAGTTCGGATTTATGGCTACACCTTC.

The chain uses TRBV11-2 and TRBJ1-1; D perhaps matches TRBD1 (5 bases). Germline V gene sequence: CDR1 SGHAT, CDR2 FQNNGV. The CDR3 spans 14 residues. Trimming shortened V by 0 bases and J by 7 bases, and 12 bases separated the two germline ends. CDR3 sequence (DNA): TGTGCCAGCAGCTTAGAGATGGGGGGGGTTGAAGCTTTCTTT. Its protein is CASSLEMGGVEAFF. Complete variable domain (other parts from reference TRBV11-2 and TRBJ1-1): EAGVAQSPRYKIIEKRQSVAFWCNPISGHATLYWYQQILGQGPKLLIQFQNNGVVDDSQLPKDRFSAERLKGVDSTLKIQPAKLEDSAVYLCASSLEMGGVEAFFGQGTRLTVV.

The chain employs TRBV5-1 and TRBJ1-4, with no clear D. Germline CDR1 is SGHRS and CDR2 is YFSETQ. V lost 3 bases to trimming and J lost 0 bases, with 9 bases between them. The CDR3 is made up of 15 amino acids. As DNA, the CDR3 is TGCGCCAGCAGCTCGACACCTTCAACTAATGAAAAACTGTTTTTT. This encodes CASSSTPSTNEKLFF.

V usage is TRBV19 and J usage is TRBJ2-1; 14 positions agree with TRBD2. CDR3 length: 16 amino acids. The germline CDR1 and CDR2 sequences are LNHDA and SQIVND (reference sequence). Losses at the gene ends were 5 bases for V and 9 bases for J; bases not matched to a gene: 9. CDR3 loop: CASSPLTSGGVSEQFF. CDR3 nucleotides: TGTGCCAGTAGTCCCCTGACTAGCGGGGGGGTAAGTGAGCAGTTCTTC.

The chain has TRBV7-2 and TRBJ2-5, with unresolved D. The CDR3 has 14 residues. V was pared by 6 bases and J by 2 bases, with 13 bases between. Germline lookup yields CDR1 SGHTA and CDR2 FQGNSA. The CDR3 nucleotides are TGTGCCAGCAGTTTCTCTGGGATGCAAGAGACCCAGTACTTC. Encoded protein: CASSFSGMQETQYF.

The chain recombines TRBV4-1 with TRBJ2-2; D remains ambiguous. CDR1 is MGHRA, CDR2 YSYEKL, per germline. The CDR3 totals 13 residues. Trimming took 5 bases from V and 6 from J, leaving 10 bases between them. The CDR3 region is CASSTTRSGELFF. CDR3 DNA: TGCGCCAGCAGCACGACAAGATCCGGGGAGCTGTTTTTT.

This chain connects TRBV27 to TRBJ1-1, with D perhaps matching TRBD1 (5 bases). Germline CDR1 is MNHEY and CDR2 is SMNVEV (reference sequence). The CDR3 contains 17 residues. The V end lost 3 bases, the J end lost 1 base, and 18 bases lay between the germline ends. The CDR3 DNA sequence: TGTGCCAGCAGTTTCCCGACAGACCTACACTCGAACACTGAAGCTTTCTTT. Encoded protein: CASSFPTDLHSNTEAFF.

The V and J genes are TRBV4-3 and TRBJ1-4, with D unresolved. The V end lost 1 base, the J end lost 0 bases, and 0 bases lay between the germline ends. The length of the CDR3 is 13 residues. From germline, CDR1 is LGHNA and CDR2 YSLEER. The CDR3, as DNA: TGCGCCAGCAGCCAAGCAACTAATGAAAAACTGTTTTTT. Protein product: CASSQATNEKLFF.

This chain links TRBV7-3 with TRBJ2-2; TRBD2 matches at 7 bases. V lost 4 bases and J lost 4; bases outside the gene matches: 3. The CDR3 is 14 amino acids. Germline-derived CDR1 and CDR2 are SGHTA and FQGTGA. Written as DNA, the CDR3 is TGTGCCAGCAGCTCGGGACTACCCACCGGGGAGCTGTTTTTT. The encoded protein is CASSSGLPTGELFF. The variable domain in full, with the rest retrieved from reference TRBV7-3 and TRBJ2-2, is GAGVSQTPSNKVTEKGKYVELRCDPISGHTALYWYRQSLGQGPEFLIYFQGTGAADDSGLPNDRFFAVRPEGSVSTLKIQRTERGDSAVYLCASSSGLPTGELFFGEGSRLTVL.

V is TRBV18 and J is TRBJ1-2, with a tentative D call TRBD1 (5 bases). CDR3 length equals 13 residues. CDR1 is KGHSH, CDR2 LQKENI, per germline. The V and J ends lost 6 bases and 4 bases respectively, with 12 bases between them. The CDR3 DNA sequence: TGTGCCAGCTCTCCCGGGACGGGCTATGGCTACACCTTC. Translating it yields CASSPGTGYGYTF.

V and J are TRBV4-1 and TRBJ2-7; 9 positions match TRBD1. Per the germline V gene, CDR1 is MGHRA and CDR2 is YSYEKL. Trimming took 4 bases from V and 4 from J; bases not matched to a gene: 8. This CDR3 has 15 residues. CDR3 amino acids: CASSLQDRGWYEQYF. CDR3 DNA sequence: TGCGCCAGCAGCCTCCAGGACAGGGGTTGGTACGAGCAGTACTTC.

The chain is built from TRBV7-9 and TRBJ2-7, with 9 nucleotides matching TRBD2. Germline values: CDR1 SEHNR, CDR2 FQNEAQ (reference sequence). The CDR3 contains 15 residues. J was trimmed by 3 bases and V by 4 bases; bases with no gene match: 7. The CDR3 loop is CASSSTGLALYEQYF. The CDR3 DNA reads as TGTGCCAGCAGCTCCACGGGACTAGCCCTCTACGAGCAGTACTTC.

The chain combines TRBV5-6 with TRBJ2-3, with 10 positions matching TRBD2. This CDR3 region has 14 residues. V gave up 4 bases and J gave up 5 bases; unmatched junction bases: 4. Germline CDR1 is SGHDT and CDR2 is YYEEEE. As DNA, the CDR3 is TGTGCCAGCAGCCTCCTAGCGGGGGAAGATACGCAGTATTTT. Protein sequence: CASSLLAGEDTQYF.

This clone has just a few counts. This CDR3 is CASSAQPYGYTF. CDR3 in DNA: TGTGCCAGCAGTGCTCAGCCCTATGGCTACACCTTC. The V gene is TRBV25-1, the J gene TRBJ1-2; D remains ambiguous. This CDR3 comprises 12 residues. V lost 4 bases to trimming and J lost 4 bases, with 7 bases between them. Germline V lookup: CDR1 MGHDK, CDR2 SYGVNS.

The chain recombines TRBV6-1 with TRBJ1-2, with D perhaps TRBD1 (5 bases). Trimming cost V 1 base and J 7 bases, with 10 bases left between them. Germline V gene data show CDR1 as MNHNS and CDR2 as SASEGT. This CDR3 has 13 amino acids. CDR3 region: CASSEGRELGYTF. For the CDR3, the DNA is TGTGCCAGCAGTGAAGGCAGGGAACTTGGCTACACCTTC.

Notes on this clone: Other DNA sequences in the same sample also yield this CDR3. The V call is TRBV7-2, the J call TRBJ1-1, with D perhaps matching TRBD1 (5 bases). Trimming shortened V by 4 bases and J by 1 base, and 7 bases separated the two germline ends. The V gene's germline CDR1 is SGHTA and CDR2 FQGNSA. The CDR3 runs to 13 residues. The CDR3 DNA reads as TGTGCCAGCAGCTCTCAGGGGAACACTGAAGCTTTCTTT. Its protein product is CASSSQGNTEAFF.

This chain connects TRBV27 to TRBJ2-7; TRBD2 matches at 7 bases. The CDR3 consists of 17 residues. Germline assignment: CDR1 MNHEY and CDR2 SMNVEV (reference sequence). V lost 5 bases to trimming and J lost 2 bases; unmatched junction nucleotides: 15. Written as DNA, the CDR3 is TGTGCCAGCAGTCCAGGACTAGTGGGTATGGGTGCCTACGAGCAGTACTTC. Translation: CASSPGLVGMGAYEQYF.

This chain connects TRBV9 to TRBJ1-6; possible D gene TRBD1, 5 bases. CDR1 and CDR2 from the germline V gene are SGDLS and YYNGEE. This CDR3 spans 15 amino acids. Between the trimmed V and J ends, which lost 4 bases and 5 bases, there was a span of 13 bases. CDR3 loop: CASSPAGGDNSPLHF. The CDR3 nucleotides read TGTGCCAGCAGCCCCGCGGGGGGGGATAATTCACCCCTCCACTTT.

The chain joins TRBV19 to TRBJ2-5; the D gene is possibly TRBD2 (7 bases). Germline CDR1 is LNHDA and CDR2 is SQIVND (reference sequence). V was clipped by 5 bases and J by 7 bases, with 17 bases between them. The CDR3 contains 14 residues. Here the CDR3 DNA reads TGTGCCAGTAGTGGCGGGGGCGAGGGGGGGACCCAGTACTTC. This gives the protein CASSGGGEGGTQYF. The variable domain in full, completed from reference TRBV19 and TRBJ2-5, reads DGGITQSPKYLFRKEGQNVTLSCEQNLNHDAMYWYRQDPGQGLRLIYYSQIVNDFQKGDIAEGYSVSREKKESFPLTVTSAQKNPTAFYLCASSGGGEGGTQYFGPGTRLLVL.